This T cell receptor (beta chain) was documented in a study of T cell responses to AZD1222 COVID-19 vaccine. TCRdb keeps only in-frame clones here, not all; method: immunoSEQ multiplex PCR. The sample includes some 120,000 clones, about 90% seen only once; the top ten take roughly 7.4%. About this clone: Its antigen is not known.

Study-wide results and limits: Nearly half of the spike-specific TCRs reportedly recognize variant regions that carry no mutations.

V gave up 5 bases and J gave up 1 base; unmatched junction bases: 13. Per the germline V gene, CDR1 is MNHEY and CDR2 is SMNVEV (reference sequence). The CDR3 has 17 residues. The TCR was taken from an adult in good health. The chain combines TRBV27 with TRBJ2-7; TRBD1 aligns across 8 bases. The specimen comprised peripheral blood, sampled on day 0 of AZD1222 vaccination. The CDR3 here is CASSTRKTTGVSYEQYF. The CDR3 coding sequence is TGTGCCAGCAGTACCCGGAAAACGACAGGGGTTTCCTACGAGCAGTACTTC.